This T cell receptor (beta chain) comes out of a study of identical twins. Whole-study results and caveats: The presence of invariant MAIT and iNKT cells could partly confound analyses of zero-insertion sequences. In cord blood, abundant beta clonotypes had fewer insertions; memory showed no trend. Researchers reported excess low generation probability among twin-shared out-of-frame alpha sequences.

Comments on this clonotype: Its antigen remains unidentified.

The CDR3 has 14 residues. V lost 6 bases, J lost 5 bases, and 5 bases stayed unmatched. Germline CDR1 and CDR2: SEHNR and FQNEAQ (reference sequence). TCRdb re-called the 5' RACE reads with MiXCR, one entry per CDR3 protein. The data hold approximately 190,000 distinct CDR3 sequences, with approximately 15% observed a single time. This sample was shared with a second study, whose subject was T cells expressing NK-cell markers. Per that study: These clonotypes, the leaders elsewhere, also led the CD3+CD56-NKG2C+ fraction in a few donors.

This sequence was found in a young woman in good health. Sequencing input: CD8+ T cells sorted from blood. This chain uses TRBV7-9 with TRBJ2-2; 8 bases line up with TRBD1. CDR3 residues: CASRSGQGTGELFF. The CDR3 DNA reads as TGTGCCAGCAGATCAGGACAGGGAACCGGGGAGCTGTTTTTT.